These T cell receptor beta chains were read from a single sample in a study of vaccination effects on CD4 cells after COVID-19. The assay was immunoSEQ multiplex PCR, and TCRdb's table has in-frame clones only and misses some. Here the sample spans 65,000 to 85,000 clones, about 80% being singletons. For these TCRs, the target antigens are not known. The sequencing here drew on CD4+ T cells from PBMCs cultured with SARS-CoV-2 spike peptides, taken before COVID-19 vaccination. Receptors originate from a human donor who received a COVID-19 vaccine. The CDR3 runs from the conserved cysteine through the conserved F or W. The order of the fields is D gene, J gene, clone size, V gene, CDR3 DNA, CDR3 protein. The D gene is left open where the match is weak. Only part of the rows carry a size: once, few, many, or a class if the clone is expanded.

d_gene: .
j_gene: TRBJ1-5
abundance: few
v_gene: TRBV30
CDR3nt: TGTGCCTGGAGTGGGAGCAATCAGCCCCAGCATTTT
CDR3aa: CAWSGSNQPQHF

d_gene: .
j_gene: TRBJ2-1
abundance: .
v_gene: TRBV24-1
CDR3nt: TGTGCCACCAGGAAGGGCAGCTACAATGAGCAGTTCTTC
CDR3aa: CATRKGSYNEQFF

d_gene: TRBD2
j_gene: TRBJ2-3
abundance: .
v_gene: TRBV7-2
CDR3nt: TGTGCCAGCAGCACCCGGACTAGCGGGGGGATTATCACAGATACGCAGTATTTT
CDR3aa: CASSTRTSGGIITDTQYF

d_gene: TRBD2
j_gene: TRBJ2-5
abundance: .
v_gene: TRBV5-4
CDR3nt: TGTGCCAGCAGCCCCGGGACTAGCCCTATGACCCAGTACTTC
CDR3aa: CASSPGTSPMTQYF

d_gene: .
j_gene: TRBJ1-1
abundance: .
v_gene: TRBV2
CDR3nt: TGTGCCAGCACCGGAGGGGGGGACACTGAAGCTTTCTTT
CDR3aa: CASTGGGDTEAFF

d_gene: .
j_gene: TRBJ1-2
abundance: .
v_gene: TRBV9
CDR3nt: TGTGCCAGCAGCCCCCGGGGAGCGCCGAACTATGGCTACACCTTC
CDR3aa: CASSPRGAPNYGYTF

d_gene: .
j_gene: TRBJ2-1
abundance: .
v_gene: TRBV12-3/TRBV12-4
CDR3nt: TGTGCCAGCAGTTCCAACAGAGGGGGGTTCTTC
CDR3aa: CASSSNRGGFF

d_gene: TRBD1
j_gene: TRBJ1-1
abundance: .
v_gene: TRBV12-3/TRBV12-4
CDR3nt: TGTGCCAGCATCCTAGACAGGGCTCCAAAAGCTTTCTTT
CDR3aa: CASILDRAPKAFF

d_gene: .
j_gene: TRBJ1-4
abundance: .
v_gene: TRBV5-1
CDR3nt: TGCGCCAGCAGCTTTTCACTTTCGGGGGCTAATGAAAAACTGTTTTTT
CDR3aa: CASSFSLSGANEKLFF

d_gene: .
j_gene: TRBJ1-5
abundance: few
v_gene: TRBV10-3
CDR3nt: TGTGCCGTAGGGACTGATAGCAATCAGCCCCAGCATTTT
CDR3aa: CAVGTDSNQPQHF

d_gene: .
j_gene: TRBJ2-5
abundance: .
v_gene: TRBV4-1
CDR3nt: TGCGCCAGCAGCCAACGCTTAGTTCCGCAAGAGACCCAGTACTTC
CDR3aa: CASSQRLVPQETQYF

d_gene: .
j_gene: TRBJ2-6
abundance: .
v_gene: TRBV18
CDR3nt: TGTGCCAGCTCACCACTCTTAATCTCTGGGGCCAACGTCCTGACTTTC
CDR3aa: CASSPLLISGANVLTF

d_gene: .
j_gene: TRBJ1-6
abundance: .
v_gene: TRBV6-1
CDR3nt: TGTGCCAGCAGTGAATTGTTGAATTCACCCCTCCACTTT
CDR3aa: CASSELLNSPLHF

d_gene: .
j_gene: TRBJ1-5
abundance: .
v_gene: TRBV9
CDR3nt: TGTGCCAGCAGCGTGTGTCAGCCCCAGCATTTT
CDR3aa: CASSVCQPQHF

d_gene: TRBD2
j_gene: TRBJ2-1
abundance: once
v_gene: TRBV19
CDR3nt: TGTGCCAGTAGTAGTCTAGCGGGGGGCGAGCAGTTCTTC
CDR3aa: CASSSLAGGEQFF

d_gene: .
j_gene: TRBJ1-3
abundance: .
v_gene: TRBV6-1
CDR3nt: TGTGCCAGCAGTGAACTCTACCCGAGCTCTGGAAACACCATATATTTT
CDR3aa: CASSELYPSSGNTIYF

d_gene: TRBD1
j_gene: TRBJ2-2
abundance: few
v_gene: TRBV4-1
CDR3nt: TGCGCCAGCAGCCGATTATGGACAGGGGGCTCTCAAACGAACACCGGGGAGCTGTTTTTT
CDR3aa: CASSRLWTGGSQTNTGELFF

d_gene: TRBD1
j_gene: TRBJ1-2
abundance: few
v_gene: TRBV24-1
CDR3nt: TGTGCCACCAGTGCGGACAGGTCCTCCGACTATGGCTACACCTTC
CDR3aa: CATSADRSSDYGYTF

d_gene: .
j_gene: TRBJ1-1
abundance: .
v_gene: TRBV5-1
CDR3nt: TGCGCCAGCAGCAGCATACCAGGGAACACTGAAGCTTTCTTT
CDR3aa: CASSSIPGNTEAFF

d_gene: TRBD1
j_gene: TRBJ2-5
abundance: .
v_gene: TRBV19
CDR3nt: TGTGCCAGTAGTATCCGGGACAGGGGCCAAGAGACCCAGTACTTC
CDR3aa: CASSIRDRGQETQYF

d_gene: .
j_gene: TRBJ1-3
abundance: .
v_gene: TRBV12-3/TRBV12-4
CDR3nt: TGTGCCAGCAGTTTACGGGGGGACACCATATATTTT
CDR3aa: CASSLRGDTIYF

d_gene: TRBD2
j_gene: TRBJ2-1
abundance: .
v_gene: TRBV6-5
CDR3nt: TGTGCCACAGGAAATGGGCGGGGGGGTCATGAGCAGTTCTTC
CDR3aa: CATGNGRGGHEQFF

d_gene: .
j_gene: TRBJ1-4
abundance: .
v_gene: TRBV29-1
CDR3nt: TGCAGCGTTGGAAGCTCTGGGAATGAAAAACTGTTTTTT
CDR3aa: CSVGSSGNEKLFF

d_gene: .
j_gene: TRBJ2-3
abundance: .
v_gene: TRBV20-1
CDR3nt: TGCAGTGCGAGCTACACAGATACGCAGTATTTT
CDR3aa: CSASYTDTQYF

d_gene: .
j_gene: TRBJ2-5
abundance: .
v_gene: TRBV9
CDR3nt: TGTGCCAGCAGCGTAGCCCCCACTAGGGTGGGGGCGGGGGACCAAGAGACCCAGTACTTC
CDR3aa: CASSVAPTRVGAGDQETQYF

d_gene: TRBD2
j_gene: TRBJ2-5
abundance: .
v_gene: TRBV4-1
CDR3nt: TGCGCCAGCAGCCAAGCCCCTACTAGCGGGGCGTACTTC
CDR3aa: CASSQAPTSGAYF

d_gene: .
j_gene: TRBJ2-3
abundance: .
v_gene: TRBV25-1
CDR3nt: TGTGCCAGCAGTAGGGGGGGAGCCACAGATACGCAGTATTTT
CDR3aa: CASSRGGATDTQYF

d_gene: .
j_gene: TRBJ1-1
abundance: .
v_gene: TRBV6-5
CDR3nt: TGTGCCAGCAGTAGGGGGGGGTTGAACACTGAAGCTTTCTTT
CDR3aa: CASSRGGLNTEAFF

d_gene: .
j_gene: TRBJ1-1
abundance: .
v_gene: TRBV3-1/TRBV3-2
CDR3nt: TGTGCCAGCAGCCAAGGGGTCAGTCCGAGCACTGAAGCTTTCTTT
CDR3aa: CASSQGVSPSTEAFF

d_gene: .
j_gene: TRBJ1-5
abundance: once
v_gene: TRBV6-1
CDR3nt: TGTGCCAGCAGTGAATGGCGTGGCAATCAGCCCCAGCATTTT
CDR3aa: CASSEWRGNQPQHF

d_gene: .
j_gene: TRBJ1-2
abundance: .
v_gene: TRBV10-3
CDR3nt: TGTGCCATCAGTGACCCTGGACGGAGCTATGGCTACACCTTC
CDR3aa: CAISDPGRSYGYTF

d_gene: .
j_gene: TRBJ1-5
abundance: .
v_gene: TRBV2
CDR3nt: TGTGCCAGCAGTGCCCGACGGGGTCTAGGCAATCAGCCCCAGCATTTT
CDR3aa: CASSARRGLGNQPQHF

d_gene: TRBD1
j_gene: TRBJ1-2
abundance: .
v_gene: TRBV19
CDR3nt: TGTGCCAGTAGTCCATCGGGACAGGGGTCCTATGGCTACACCTTC
CDR3aa: CASSPSGQGSYGYTF

d_gene: .
j_gene: TRBJ1-2
abundance: .
v_gene: TRBV5-1
CDR3nt: TGCGCCAGCAGCTTGGGACTCGACTATGGCTACACCTTC
CDR3aa: CASSLGLDYGYTF

d_gene: .
j_gene: TRBJ1-3
abundance: few
v_gene: TRBV30
CDR3nt: TGTGCCTGGAGTTCTCATTCAGGGTCTGGAAACACCATATATTTT
CDR3aa: CAWSSHSGSGNTIYF

d_gene: .
j_gene: TRBJ1-6
abundance: .
v_gene: TRBV12-3/TRBV12-4
CDR3nt: TGTGCCAGCAGCCCAGGGTATTCACCCCTCCACTTT
CDR3aa: CASSPGYSPLHF

d_gene: TRBD1
j_gene: TRBJ2-2
abundance: once
v_gene: TRBV11-2
CDR3nt: TGTGCCAGCAGCACCTCCGGGACAGGGGCCACCGGGGAGCTGTTTTTT
CDR3aa: CASSTSGTGATGELFF

d_gene: .
j_gene: TRBJ1-1
abundance: .
v_gene: TRBV4-3
CDR3nt: TGCGCCAGCAGCCATCAGGGGAACACTGAAGCTTTCTTT
CDR3aa: CASSHQGNTEAFF

d_gene: TRBD1
j_gene: TRBJ1-2
abundance: .
v_gene: TRBV10-3
CDR3nt: TGTGCCATCAAAGGGACAGGGGATAACTATGGCTACACCTTC
CDR3aa: CAIKGTGDNYGYTF

d_gene: .
j_gene: TRBJ1-6
abundance: .
v_gene: TRBV5-1
CDR3nt: TGCGCCAGCAGCTTGGCTGGGGGTAATTCACCCCTCCACTTT
CDR3aa: CASSLAGGNSPLHF

d_gene: .
j_gene: TRBJ2-1
abundance: .
v_gene: TRBV5-1
CDR3nt: TGCGCCAGCAGCTTGGCGGTGGGGGTCGATGAGCAGTTCTTC
CDR3aa: CASSLAVGVDEQFF

d_gene: .
j_gene: TRBJ1-2
abundance: .
v_gene: TRBV5-1
CDR3nt: TGCGCCAGCAGACAGGACGAGAACTATGGCTACACCTTC
CDR3aa: CASRQDENYGYTF

d_gene: .
j_gene: TRBJ1-2
abundance: .
v_gene: TRBV6-5
CDR3nt: TGTGCCAGCAGTTACATGAGTTACTATGGCTACACCTTC
CDR3aa: CASSYMSYYGYTF

d_gene: .
j_gene: TRBJ2-1
abundance: .
v_gene: TRBV5-1
CDR3nt: TGCGCCAGCAGCGCAGACACTGGACCCTACAATGAGCAGTTCTTC
CDR3aa: CASSADTGPYNEQFF

d_gene: .
j_gene: TRBJ2-4
abundance: .
v_gene: TRBV13
CDR3nt: TGTGCCAGCACCCTAGGCTCCAAAAACATTCAGTACTTC
CDR3aa: CASTLGSKNIQYF

d_gene: TRBD2
j_gene: TRBJ2-5
abundance: .
v_gene: TRBV10-2
CDR3nt: TGCGCCAGCAGTCAATTAGCGGGGCAAGAGACCCAGTACTTC
CDR3aa: CASSQLAGQETQYF